Following are 3 T cell receptor beta chains from one sample sequenced in a study of cytomegalovirus exposure and HLA in healthy donors (dated by TCRdb to 2016 to 2017). The library relied on the immunoSEQ multiplex PCR assay. The multiplex PCR relied on a mix of 60 forward primers for TCR Vbeta segments and 13 reverse primers for TCR Jbeta segments. The table was pulled from immuneACCESS by TCRdb, which kept in-frame rearrangements only. Such tables lose some clones; where checked, under half of the loss comes from unresolved V genes, and the rest has no known cause. Here the sample has around 78,000 clones; 65% to 80% occur a single time. 8.5% to 14% of the sample goes to the ten largest clones. The sequenced sample consisted of PBMCs. The origin of the receptors is a woman aged 40 to 55 in good health and CMV-seropositive.

This rearrangement joins TRBV6-6 to TRBJ2-3; possibly TRBD1 for D (6 bases). The CDR3 loop spans 12 amino acids. The germline V gene encodes CDR1 MNHNY and CDR2 SVGAGI (reference sequence). V was shortened by 7 bases and J by 8 bases, with 13 bases between the two germline ends. The CDR3 DNA is TGTGCCAGCACTCCAGAAGGGGGTACGCAGTATTTT. Amino acid sequence: CASTPEGGTQYF.

This clone was detected a few times. V and J are TRBV29-1 and TRBJ1-4, with a weak D call TRBD1 (6 bases). V gave up 4 bases and J gave up 7 bases, with 10 bases separating them. Germline CDR1 SQVTM, CDR2 ANQGSEA. The CDR3 spans 12 residues. The CDR3 bases are TGCAGCGTTGCAGGGGTAGGTGAAAAACTGTTTTTT. It yields the protein CSVAGVGEKLFF.

The chain couples TRBV28 to TRBJ1-5, with TRBD1 identical over 7 bases. Germline lookup yields CDR1 MDHEN and CDR2 SYDVKM. The junction had 5 bases not matched to a gene; V was cut back by 6 bases and J by 0 bases. CDR3 length: 15 amino acids. For the CDR3, the DNA is TGTGCCAGCAGAGGGGGCGTATATAGCAATCAGCCCCAGCATTTT. It translates to CASRGGVYSNQPQHF. The variable domain in full, with the rest retrieved from reference TRBV28 and TRBJ1-5, is DVKVTQSSRYLVKRTGEKVFLECVQDMDHENMFWYRQDPGLGLRLIYFSYDVKMKEKGDIPEGYSVSREKKERFSLILESASTNQTSMYLCASRGGVYSNQPQHFGDGTRLSIL.